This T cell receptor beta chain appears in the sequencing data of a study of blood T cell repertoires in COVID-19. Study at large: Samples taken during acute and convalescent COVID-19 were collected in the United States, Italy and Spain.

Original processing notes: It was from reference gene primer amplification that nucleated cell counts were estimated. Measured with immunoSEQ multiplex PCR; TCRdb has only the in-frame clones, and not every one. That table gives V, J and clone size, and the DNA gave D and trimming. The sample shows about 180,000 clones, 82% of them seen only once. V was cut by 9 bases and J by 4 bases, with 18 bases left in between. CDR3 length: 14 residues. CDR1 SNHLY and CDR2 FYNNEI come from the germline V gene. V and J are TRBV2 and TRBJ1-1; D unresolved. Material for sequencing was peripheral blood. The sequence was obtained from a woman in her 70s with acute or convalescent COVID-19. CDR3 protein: CASPERASGTEAFF. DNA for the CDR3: TGTGCCAGTCCCGAGAGGGCATCGGGCACTGAAGCTTTCTTT.